This is a list of T cell receptor beta chains from one sample in a study of PD-1 blockade in classical Hodgkin lymphoma. TCRdb keeps only in-frame clones here, not all; method: immunoSEQ multiplex PCR. The table lists 25,000 to 30,000 clones, approximately 80% of them singletons. This material consisted of CD4+ T cells from blood, taken before the fourth cycle of nivolumab. The source of these receptors is a human donor with classical Hodgkin lymphoma. Each CDR3 is given with its conserved first and last residue. The D gene is left open where the match is weak. Some rows have no size entry. The others give once, few or many, or a class for an expanded clone.

CASSLTALGDSPLHF TGTGCCAGCAGCTTAACCGCCCTTGGGGATTCACCCCTCCACTTT TRBJ1-6 TRBV7-9 . 15 few
CASSIAGEVGEQYF TGTGCCAGTAGTATTGCAGGGGAGGTTGGCGAGCAGTACTTC TRBJ2-7 TRBV19 . 14 .
CATSRWKGLGIGSSGNTIYF TGTGCCACCAGCAGATGGAAAGGACTGGGGATAGGGAGTAGTGGAAACACCATATATTTT TRBJ1-3 TRBV15 . 20 .
CASSLGAGGKVEQFF TGTGCCAGCAGTTTGGGGGCAGGGGGAAAAGTTGAGCAGTTCTTC TRBJ2-1 TRBV27 TRBD1 15 .
CASSTGTGADTEAFF TGTGCCAGCAGCACAGGGACAGGGGCCGACACTGAAGCTTTCTTT TRBJ1-1 TRBV11-2 TRBD1 15 .
CASSPARGQDSYGYTF TGTGCCAGCAGCCCAGCTCGGGGACAGGACAGCTATGGCTACACCTTC TRBJ1-2 TRBV7-9 TRBD1 16 .
CASSYSRGRGSPLHF TGTGCCAGCAGTTACTCACGGGGGCGTGGTTCACCCCTCCACTTT TRBJ1-6 TRBV6-5 . 15 .
CASRTDPLGPQHF TGTGCCAGCAGAACTGACCCGCTGGGGCCCCAGCATTTT TRBJ1-5 TRBV28 . 13 few
CASSHGPDIYSYEQYF TGCGCCAGCAGCCACGGGCCCGACATCTACTCCTACGAGCAGTACTTC TRBJ2-7 TRBV4-1 . 16 .
CAISTGGGNEKLFF TGTGCCATCAGTACAGGAGGGGGTAATGAAAAACTGTTTTTT TRBJ1-4 TRBV10-3 . 14 .
CATKQGYTYNEQFF TGTGCCACTAAACAGGGTTATACCTACAATGAGCAGTTCTTC TRBJ2-1 TRBV7-2 . 14 .
CASKTVGSNQPQHF TGTGCCAGTAAGACAGTCGGTAGCAATCAGCCCCAGCATTTT TRBJ1-5 TRBV19 . 14 few
CASSLAGAYEQYF TGTGCCAGCAGCCTAGCGGGAGCCTACGAGCAGTACTTC TRBJ2-7 TRBV14 TRBD2 13 .
CASQPTGTYEQYF TGTGCCAGCCAGCCTACAGGAACCTACGAGCAGTACTTC TRBJ2-7 TRBV18 . 13 .
CASSYRDLNTEAFF TGTGCCAGCAGTTACCGTGACTTGAACACTGAAGCTTTCTTT TRBJ1-1 TRBV6-5 . 14 .
CASSSQGNQPQHF TGTGCCAGCAGTTCGCAGGGGAATCAGCCCCAGCATTTT TRBJ1-5 TRBV6-6 . 13 .
CASRLAFPQETQYF TGTGCCAGCAGGCTAGCCTTCCCCCAAGAGACCCAGTACTTC TRBJ2-5 TRBV6-5 . 14 .
CASSRQGGNYGYTF TGTGCCAGCAGTCGACAGGGAGGGAACTATGGCTACACCTTC TRBJ1-2 TRBV5-4 TRBD1 14 .
CASSLTVRDRGYEQYF TGTGCCAGCAGCTTAACGGTCCGGGACAGGGGGTACGAGCAGTACTTC TRBJ2-7 TRBV7-3 TRBD1 16 .
CASSVTSGGTDTQYF TGTGCCAGCAGCGTAACTAGCGGGGGCACAGATACGCAGTATTTT TRBJ2-3 TRBV9 TRBD2 15 .
CAISETGPNEKLFF TGTGCCATCAGTGAGACAGGCCCTAATGAAAAACTGTTTTTT TRBJ1-4 TRBV10-3 . 14 .
CASSMTRGGNEQFF TGTGCCAGTAGTATGACGCGGGGGGGCAATGAGCAGTTCTTC TRBJ2-1 TRBV19 TRBD2 14 .
CATTRFPQPQHF TGTGCCACCACACGGTTTCCGCAGCCCCAGCATTTT TRBJ1-5 TRBV6-5 . 12 once
CASSSRVAPEQYF TGTGCCAGCAGTTCCCGTGTAGCTCCCGAGCAGTACTTC TRBJ2-7 TRBV6-6 . 13 .
CSVAGLVLNTQYF TGCAGCGTTGCCGGACTAGTGCTGAATACGCAGTATTTT TRBJ2-3 TRBV29-1 TRBD2 13 .
CASKLLYTQYF TGTGCCAGCAAGCTTTTATATACGCAGTATTTT TRBJ2-3 TRBV6-6 . 11 .
CASSVNPRTSGETQYF TGTGCCAGCAGCGTAAACCCTCGGACTAGCGGGGAGACCCAGTACTTC TRBJ2-5 TRBV9 TRBD2 16 .
CASSLLLEQYF TGTGCCAGCAGCTTATTACTCGAGCAGTACTTC TRBJ2-7 TRBV7-8 . 11 .
CASSLYALGYNEQFF TGTGCCAGCAGCTTATACGCCCTGGGCTACAATGAGCAGTTCTTC TRBJ2-1 TRBV7-2 . 15 .
CASSFWGQSNEQFF TGTGCCAGCAGCTTTTGGGGGCAGTCGAATGAGCAGTTCTTC TRBJ2-1 TRBV7-2 . 14 .
CASSVGTGNYGYTF TGTGCCAGCAGCGTTGGGACGGGGAACTATGGCTACACCTTC TRBJ1-2 TRBV9 . 14 .
CASSVHRGLVTEAFF TGTGCCAGTAGTGTGCACAGGGGGCTGGTAACTGAAGCTTTCTTT TRBJ1-1 TRBV19 TRBD1 15 .
CASSLTSGRYNEQFF TGTGCCAGCAGTTTAACTAGCGGGAGATACAATGAGCAGTTCTTC TRBJ2-1 TRBV27 TRBD2 15 few
CASSPLGGYNEQFF TGTGCCAGCAGCCCCCTCGGGGGCTACAATGAGCAGTTCTTC TRBJ2-1 TRBV7-3 . 14 few
CASSLLTGGSGYTF TGTGCCAGCAGTTTACTGACAGGGGGAAGTGGCTACACCTTC TRBJ1-2 TRBV28 TRBD1 14 .
CASSEVRLAVYNEQFF TGTGCCAGCAGTGAAGTGCGACTAGCGGTTTACAATGAGCAGTTCTTC TRBJ2-1 TRBV2 TRBD2 16 .
CASSLVLNTEAFF TGTGCCAGCAGCTTAGTACTGAACACTGAAGCTTTCTTT TRBJ1-1 TRBV11-2 . 13 .
CASSLGPGSQYEQYF TGTGCCAGCAGCTTGGGGCCTGGGAGTCAATACGAGCAGTACTTC TRBJ2-7 TRBV5-4 . 15 .
CASSLEGGDRGTEAFF TGTGCCAGCAGCTTAGAGGGGGGGGACAGGGGAACTGAAGCTTTCTTT TRBJ1-1 TRBV7-9 TRBD1 16 .
CASSSHPETQYF TGTGCCAGTAGTAGCCATCCGGAGACCCAGTACTTC TRBJ2-5 TRBV19 . 12 .
CASSPEGDAEAFF TGTGCCAGCAGTCCTGAAGGGGACGCTGAAGCTTTCTTT TRBJ1-1 TRBV6-5 . 13 .
CASSPGHGVGKTQYF TGTGCTAGCAGCCCCGGGCACGGGGTCGGGAAGACCCAGTACTTC TRBJ2-5 TRBV7-7 . 15 .
CASSKVGAILWGQPQHF TGTGCCAGCAGCAAAGTTGGGGCAATTCTATGGGGTCAGCCCCAGCATTTT TRBJ1-5 TRBV21-1 . 17 .
CASSPLGRGRNQPQHF TGTGCCAGCTCACCACTGGGAAGGGGGCGGAATCAGCCCCAGCATTTT TRBJ1-5 TRBV18 TRBD1 16 .
CASSRDQTSGRSEQYF TGTGCCAGTAGTAGGGATCAGACTAGCGGGAGGAGCGAGCAGTACTTC TRBJ2-7 TRBV19 TRBD2 16 .
CASSPGQYEQYF TGTGCCAGCTCACCGGGACAGTACGAGCAGTACTTC TRBJ2-7 TRBV18 TRBD1 12 .
CASSIPDRNEQYF TGTGCCAGTAGTATCCCCGACAGAAACGAGCAGTACTTC TRBJ2-7 TRBV19 . 13 .
CASSGDLTTYEQYF TGTGCCAGCAGCGGGGACCTCACAACCTACGAGCAGTACTTC TRBJ2-7 TRBV2 . 14 .
CASRQGMNTEAFF TGTGCCAGCAGACAGGGAATGAACACTGAAGCTTTCTTT TRBJ1-1 TRBV6-5 . 13 .